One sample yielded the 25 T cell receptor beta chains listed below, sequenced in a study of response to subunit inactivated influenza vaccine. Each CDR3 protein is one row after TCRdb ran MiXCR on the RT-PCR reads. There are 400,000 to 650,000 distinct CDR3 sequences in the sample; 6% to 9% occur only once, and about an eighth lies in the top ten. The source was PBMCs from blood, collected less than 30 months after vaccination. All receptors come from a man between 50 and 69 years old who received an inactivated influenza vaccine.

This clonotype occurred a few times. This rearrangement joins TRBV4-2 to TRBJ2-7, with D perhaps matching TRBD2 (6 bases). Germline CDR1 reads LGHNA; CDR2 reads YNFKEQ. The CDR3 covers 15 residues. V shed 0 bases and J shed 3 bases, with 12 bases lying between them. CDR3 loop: CASSQDQGLIYEQYF. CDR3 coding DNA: TGTGCCAGCAGCCAAGACCAGGGACTGATCTACGAGCAGTACTTC.

CDR3 region: CSADKPGANVLTF. The CDR3 coding sequence is TGCAGTGCTGACAAGCCCGGGGCCAACGTCCTGACTTTC. V and J are TRBV20-1 and TRBJ2-6; D not resolved. CDR3 length: 13 amino acids. With 5 bases removed from V and 4 bases from J, the gap between germline ends came to 9 bases. CDR1 and CDR2 from the germline V gene are DFQATT and SNEGSKA (reference sequence).

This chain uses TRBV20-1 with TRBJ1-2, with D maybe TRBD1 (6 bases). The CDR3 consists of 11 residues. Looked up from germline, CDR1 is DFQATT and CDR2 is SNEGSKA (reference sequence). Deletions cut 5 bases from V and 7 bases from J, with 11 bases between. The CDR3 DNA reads TGCAGTGCTTATCTCAGGGGTGGCTACACCTTC. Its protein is CSAYLRGGYTF.

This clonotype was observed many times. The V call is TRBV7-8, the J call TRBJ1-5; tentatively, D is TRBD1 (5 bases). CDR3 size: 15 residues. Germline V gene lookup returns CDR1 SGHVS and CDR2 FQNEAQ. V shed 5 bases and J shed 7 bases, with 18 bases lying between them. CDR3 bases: TGTGCCAGCAGCCCCCAGAGCGGGGCGCGACAGCCCCAGCATTTT. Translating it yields CASSPQSGARQPQHF.

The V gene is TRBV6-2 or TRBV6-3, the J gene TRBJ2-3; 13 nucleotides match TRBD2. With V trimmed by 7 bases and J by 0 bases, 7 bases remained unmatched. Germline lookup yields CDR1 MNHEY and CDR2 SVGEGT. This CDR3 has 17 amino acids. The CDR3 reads CASKGTSGVSSTDTQYF. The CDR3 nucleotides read TGTGCCAGCAAAGGGACTAGCGGGGTCTCTAGCACAGATACGCAGTATTTT.

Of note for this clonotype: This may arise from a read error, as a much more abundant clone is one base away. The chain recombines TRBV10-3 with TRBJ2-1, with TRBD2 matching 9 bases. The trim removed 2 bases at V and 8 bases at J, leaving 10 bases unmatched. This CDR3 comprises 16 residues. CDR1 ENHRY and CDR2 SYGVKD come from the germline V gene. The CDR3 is CAISEIGGRDRDEQFF. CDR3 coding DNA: TGTGCCATCAGTGAGATAGGCGGGAGGGATCGTGATGAGCAGTTCTTC.

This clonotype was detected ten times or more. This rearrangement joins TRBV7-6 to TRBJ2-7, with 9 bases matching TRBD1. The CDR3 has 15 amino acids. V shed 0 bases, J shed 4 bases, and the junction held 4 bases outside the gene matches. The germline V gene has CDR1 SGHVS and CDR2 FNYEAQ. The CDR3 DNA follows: TGTGCCAGCAGCTTAGCCCCGGGACAGGGTTACGAGCAGTACTTC. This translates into CASSLAPGQGYEQYF.

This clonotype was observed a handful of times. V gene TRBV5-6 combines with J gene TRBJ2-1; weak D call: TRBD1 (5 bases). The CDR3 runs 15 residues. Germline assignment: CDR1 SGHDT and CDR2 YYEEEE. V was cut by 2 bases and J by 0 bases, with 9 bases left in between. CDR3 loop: CASSFDSSSYNEQFF. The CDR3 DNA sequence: TGTGCCAGCAGCTTTGACAGTAGCTCCTACAATGAGCAGTTCTTC.

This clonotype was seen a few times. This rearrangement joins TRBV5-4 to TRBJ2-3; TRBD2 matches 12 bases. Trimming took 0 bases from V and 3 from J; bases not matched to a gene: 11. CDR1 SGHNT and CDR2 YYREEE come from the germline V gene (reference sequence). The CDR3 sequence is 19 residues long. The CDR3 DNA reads TGTGCCAGCAGCTTGGGCCCTAGCGGGAGGGCCTGGGGGACAGATACGCAGTATTTT. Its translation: CASSLGPSGRAWGTDTQYF.

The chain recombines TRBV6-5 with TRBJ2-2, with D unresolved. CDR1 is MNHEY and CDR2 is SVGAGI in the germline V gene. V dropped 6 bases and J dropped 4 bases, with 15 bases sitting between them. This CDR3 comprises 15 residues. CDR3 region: CASSYSRKSTGELFF. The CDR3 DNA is TGTGCCAGCAGCTATAGCAGAAAGAGCACCGGGGAGCTGTTTTTT.

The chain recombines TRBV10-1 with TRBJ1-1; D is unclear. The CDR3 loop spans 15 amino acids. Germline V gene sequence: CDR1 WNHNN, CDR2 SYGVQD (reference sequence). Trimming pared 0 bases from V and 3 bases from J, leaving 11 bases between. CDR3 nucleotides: TGCGCCAGCAGTGAGTCGATTTCCGGGGACACTGAAGCTTTCTTT. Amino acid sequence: CASSESISGDTEAFF.

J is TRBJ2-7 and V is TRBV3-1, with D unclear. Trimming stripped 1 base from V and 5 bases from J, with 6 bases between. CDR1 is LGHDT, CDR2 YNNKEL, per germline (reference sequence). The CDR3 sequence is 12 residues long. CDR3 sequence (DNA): TGTGCCAGCAGCCAAGTAAGCGACGAGCAGTACTTC. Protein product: CASSQVSDEQYF.

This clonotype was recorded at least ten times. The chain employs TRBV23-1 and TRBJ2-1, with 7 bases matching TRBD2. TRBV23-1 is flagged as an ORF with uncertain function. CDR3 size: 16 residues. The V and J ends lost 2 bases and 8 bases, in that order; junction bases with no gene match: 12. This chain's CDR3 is CASSQGDSGKFYEQFF. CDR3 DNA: TGCGCCAGCAGTCAAGGAGACAGCGGGAAGTTTTATGAGCAGTTCTTC.

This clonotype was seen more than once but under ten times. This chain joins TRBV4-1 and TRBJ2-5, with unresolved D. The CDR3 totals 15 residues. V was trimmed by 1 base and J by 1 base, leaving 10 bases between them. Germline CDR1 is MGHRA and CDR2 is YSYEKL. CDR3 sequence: CASSQVTPSQETQYF. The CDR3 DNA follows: TGCGCCAGCAGCCAAGTGACGCCCTCCCAAGAGACCCAGTACTTC.

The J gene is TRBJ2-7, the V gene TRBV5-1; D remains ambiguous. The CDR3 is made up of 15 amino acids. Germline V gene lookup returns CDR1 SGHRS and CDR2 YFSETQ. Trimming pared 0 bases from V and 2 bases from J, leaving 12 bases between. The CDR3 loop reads CASSLGRQLPYEQYF. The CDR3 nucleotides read TGCGCCAGCAGCTTGGGGCGTCAGCTCCCCTACGAGCAGTACTTC.

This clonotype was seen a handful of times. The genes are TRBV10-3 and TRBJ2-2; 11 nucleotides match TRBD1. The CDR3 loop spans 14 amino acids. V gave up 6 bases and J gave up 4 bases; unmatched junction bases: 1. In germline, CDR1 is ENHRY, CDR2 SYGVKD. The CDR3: CAIRGTGGTGELFF. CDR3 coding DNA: TGTGCCATCAGGGGGACAGGGGGCACCGGGGAGCTGTTTTTT.

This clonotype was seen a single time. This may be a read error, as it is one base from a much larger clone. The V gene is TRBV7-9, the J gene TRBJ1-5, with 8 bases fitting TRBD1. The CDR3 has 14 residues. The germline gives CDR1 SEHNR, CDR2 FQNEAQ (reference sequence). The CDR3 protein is CASSQDRVDHPQHF. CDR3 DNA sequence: TGTGCCAGCAGTCAGGACAGGGTTGATCACCCCCAGCATTTT.

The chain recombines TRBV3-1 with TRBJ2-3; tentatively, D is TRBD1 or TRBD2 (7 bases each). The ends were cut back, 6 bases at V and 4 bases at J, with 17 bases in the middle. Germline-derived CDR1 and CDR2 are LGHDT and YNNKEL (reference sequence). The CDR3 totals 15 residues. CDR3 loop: CASSPGGVASDTQYF. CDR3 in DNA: TGTGCCAGCAGTCCAGGGGGGGTCGCCTCAGATACGCAGTATTTT.

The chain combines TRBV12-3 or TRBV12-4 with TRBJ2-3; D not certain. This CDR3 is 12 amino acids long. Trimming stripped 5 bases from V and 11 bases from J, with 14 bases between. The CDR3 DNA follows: TGTGCCAGCAGTGAGAGTCTTGAGAGGCAGTATTTT. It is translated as CASSESLERQYF.

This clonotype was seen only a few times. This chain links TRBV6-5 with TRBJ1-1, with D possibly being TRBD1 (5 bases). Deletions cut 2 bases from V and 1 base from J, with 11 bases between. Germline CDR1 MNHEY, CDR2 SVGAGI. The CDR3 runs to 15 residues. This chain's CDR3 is CASSYRGDKNTEAFF. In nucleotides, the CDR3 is TGTGCCAGCAGTTACAGAGGGGATAAGAACACTGAAGCTTTCTTT.

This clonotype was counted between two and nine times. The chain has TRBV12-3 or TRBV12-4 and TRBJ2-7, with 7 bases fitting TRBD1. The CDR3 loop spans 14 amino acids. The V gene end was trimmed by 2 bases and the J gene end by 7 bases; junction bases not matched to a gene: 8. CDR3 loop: CASSLRDSAREQYF. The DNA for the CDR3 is TGTGCCAGCAGTTTACGGGACAGTGCTAGGGAGCAGTACTTC.

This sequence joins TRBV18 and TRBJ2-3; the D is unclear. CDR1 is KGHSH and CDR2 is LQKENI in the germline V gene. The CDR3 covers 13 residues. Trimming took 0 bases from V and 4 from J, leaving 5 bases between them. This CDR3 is CASSPPGPDTQYF. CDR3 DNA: TGTGCCAGCTCACCACCCGGCCCAGATACGCAGTATTTT.

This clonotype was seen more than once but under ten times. The CDR3 loop reads CASSPGTSGSWSEQYF. In DNA, the CDR3 is TGTGCCAGCAGCCCCGGGACTAGCGGGAGTTGGTCCGAGCAGTACTTC. J is TRBJ2-7 and V is TRBV7-2, with 14 bases fitting TRBD2. J was trimmed by 6 bases and V by 5 bases; bases with no gene match: 9. The CDR3 contains 16 residues. The germline gives CDR1 SGHTA, CDR2 FQGNSA.

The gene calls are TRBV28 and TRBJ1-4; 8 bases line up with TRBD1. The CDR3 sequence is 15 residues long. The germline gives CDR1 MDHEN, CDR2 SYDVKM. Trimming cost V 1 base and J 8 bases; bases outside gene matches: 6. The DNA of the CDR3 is TGTGCCAGCAGTTTATTGCAGGGGGCGACGGAAAAACTGTTTTTT. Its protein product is CASSLLQGATEKLFF. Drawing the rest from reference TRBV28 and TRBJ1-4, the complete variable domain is DVKVTQSSRYLVKRTGEKVFLECVQDMDHENMFWYRQDPGLGLRLIYFSYDVKMKEKGDIPEGYSVSREKKERFSLILESASTNQTSMYLCASSLLQGATEKLFFGSGTQLSVL.

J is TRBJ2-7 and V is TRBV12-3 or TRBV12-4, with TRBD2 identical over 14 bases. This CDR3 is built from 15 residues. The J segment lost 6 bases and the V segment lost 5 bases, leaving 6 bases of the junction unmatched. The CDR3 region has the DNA TGTGCCAGCAGTATGACTAGCGGGGGGGCCAGCGAGCAGTACTTC. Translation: CASSMTSGGASEQYF.